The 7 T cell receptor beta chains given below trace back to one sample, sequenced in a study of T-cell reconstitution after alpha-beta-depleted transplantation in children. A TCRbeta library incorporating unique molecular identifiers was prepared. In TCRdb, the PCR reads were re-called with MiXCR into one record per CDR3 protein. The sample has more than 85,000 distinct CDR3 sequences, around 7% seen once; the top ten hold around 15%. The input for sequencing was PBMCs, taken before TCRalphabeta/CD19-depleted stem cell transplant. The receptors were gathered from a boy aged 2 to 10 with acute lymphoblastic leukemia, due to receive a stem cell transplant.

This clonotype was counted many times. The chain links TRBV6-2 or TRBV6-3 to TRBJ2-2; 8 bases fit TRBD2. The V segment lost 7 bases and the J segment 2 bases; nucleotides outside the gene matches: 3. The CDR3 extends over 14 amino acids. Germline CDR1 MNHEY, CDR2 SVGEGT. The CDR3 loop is CASTGLANTGELFF. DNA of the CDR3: TGTGCCAGCACCGGACTAGCCAACACCGGGGAGCTGTTTTTT.

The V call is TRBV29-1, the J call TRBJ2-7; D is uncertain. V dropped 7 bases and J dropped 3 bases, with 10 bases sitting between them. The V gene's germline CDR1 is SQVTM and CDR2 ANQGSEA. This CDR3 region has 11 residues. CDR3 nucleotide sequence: TGCAGCGCGACGCATAGCTACGAGCAGTACTTC. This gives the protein CSATHSYEQYF.

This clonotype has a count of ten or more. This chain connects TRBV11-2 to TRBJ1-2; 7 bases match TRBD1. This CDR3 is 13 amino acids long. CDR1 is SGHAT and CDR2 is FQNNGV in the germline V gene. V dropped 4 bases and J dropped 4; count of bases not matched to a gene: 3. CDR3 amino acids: CASSSTGSYGYTF. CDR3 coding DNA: TGTGCCAGCAGCTCGACAGGGAGCTATGGCTACACCTTC. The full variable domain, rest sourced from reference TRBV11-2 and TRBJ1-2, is EAGVAQSPRYKIIEKRQSVAFWCNPISGHATLYWYQQILGQGPKLLIQFQNNGVVDDSQLPKDRFSAERLKGVDSTLKIQPAKLEDSAVYLCASSSTGSYGYTFGSGTRLTVV.

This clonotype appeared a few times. The CDR3 here is CASSPRKVSYGYTF. The CDR3 nucleotides read TGTGCCAGCAGCCCTCGAAAAGTCAGCTATGGCTACACCTTC. The chain has TRBV7-2 and TRBJ1-2; D is uncertain. This CDR3 has 14 amino acids. Germline V CDR1 and CDR2: SGHTA, FQGNSA. V lost 5 bases and J lost 4, with 14 bases in between.

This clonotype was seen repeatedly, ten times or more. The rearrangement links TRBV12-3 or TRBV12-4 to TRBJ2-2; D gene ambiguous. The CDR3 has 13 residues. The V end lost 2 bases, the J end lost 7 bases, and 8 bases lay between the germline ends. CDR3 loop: CASSLKGGGELFF. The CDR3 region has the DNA TGTGCCAGCAGTTTAAAGGGTGGCGGGGAGCTGTTTTTT.

The CDR3 region is CASSQDVLAGAHPPWPQYF. The CDR3 DNA is TGTGCCAGCAGCCAAGATGTCCTAGCGGGGGCCCACCCTCCCTGGCCCCAGTACTTC. The J gene is TRBJ2-5, the V gene TRBV3-1; TRBD2 matches at 10 bases. The CDR3 totals 19 residues. The trim removed 0 bases at V and 9 bases at J, leaving 19 bases unmatched. Germline CDR1 and CDR2: LGHDT and YNNKEL (reference sequence).

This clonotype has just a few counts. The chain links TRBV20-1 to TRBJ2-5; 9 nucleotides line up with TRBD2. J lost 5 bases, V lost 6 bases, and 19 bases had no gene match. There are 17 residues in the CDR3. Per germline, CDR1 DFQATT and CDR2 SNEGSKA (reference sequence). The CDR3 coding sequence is TGCAGTGCCAGCCTGGGCGGGGGGGCCGGACTTGCGGAGACCCAGTACTTC. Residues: CSASLGGGAGLAETQYF.